The following is a T cell receptor (beta chain) sequence with its context. Its cognate antigen is unknown. This CDR3 spans 11 amino acids. Trimming took 3 bases from V and 5 from J, leaving 4 bases between them. Germline loops: CDR1 DFQATT, CDR2 SNEGSKA (reference sequence). The data are from a study of post-analysis software for immune sequencing data. Presence of unique molecular identifiers characterized the TCR beta cDNA libraries. MiXCR, applied by TCRdb to the PCR reads, yields one record per CDR3 protein. The table lists roughly 800,000 distinct CDR3 sequences, approximately 57% of them singletons. General study points: TRBV5-6, TRBV5-1 and TRBV20-1 belonged to a set of roughly 5 TRBV segments that were more frequent in patients than controls. Multiple sclerosis patients showed significantly lower normalized Chao1 diversity than controls did.

The chain couples TRBV20-1 to TRBJ1-4; D gene uncertain. The source material was blood. This receptor was obtained from a girl between 5 and 17 years old with multiple sclerosis. The CDR3: CSARRNEKLFF. The CDR3 bases are TGCAGTGCTAGGAGAAATGAAAAACTGTTTTTT.